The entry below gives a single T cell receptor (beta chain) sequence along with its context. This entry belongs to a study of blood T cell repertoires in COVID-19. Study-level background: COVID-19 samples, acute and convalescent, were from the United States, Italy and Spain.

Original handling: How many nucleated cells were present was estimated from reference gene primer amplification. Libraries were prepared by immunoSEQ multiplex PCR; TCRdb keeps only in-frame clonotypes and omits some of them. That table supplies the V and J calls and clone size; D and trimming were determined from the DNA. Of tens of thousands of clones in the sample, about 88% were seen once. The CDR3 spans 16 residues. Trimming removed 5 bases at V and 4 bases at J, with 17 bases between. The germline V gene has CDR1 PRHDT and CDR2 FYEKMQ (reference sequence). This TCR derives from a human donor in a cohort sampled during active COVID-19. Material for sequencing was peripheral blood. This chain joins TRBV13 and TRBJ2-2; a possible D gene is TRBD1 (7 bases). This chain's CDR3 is CASSIRGEIITGELFF. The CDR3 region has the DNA TGTGCCAGCAGCATCAGGGGGGAGATCATCACCGGGGAGCTGTTTTTT. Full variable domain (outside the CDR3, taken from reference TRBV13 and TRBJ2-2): AAGVIQSPRHLIKEKRETATLKCYPIPRHDTVYWYQQGPGQDPQFLISFYEKMQSDKGSIPDRFSAQQFSDYHSELNMSSLELGDSALYFCASSIRGEIITGELFFGEGSRLTVL.